The entry below gives a single T cell receptor beta chain sequence along with its context. The data were taken from a study of CD8 T cells in Susac syndrome. Germline V lookup: CDR1 MGHRA, CDR2 YSYEKL. The CDR3 contains 16 residues. V gave up 3 bases and J gave up 6 bases; unmatched junction bases: 7. Random hexamers primed reverse transcription of about 0.45 to 1 ug RNA. TCRdb re-derived calls from the immunoSEQ multiplex PCR reads in MiXCR, one entry per CDR3 protein. The data hold some 300,000 distinct CDR3 sequences, with 70% to 90% observed a single time. The sample consisted of CD8+ T cells from PBMCs. The clonotype was recovered from a human donor with multiple sclerosis. The genes are TRBV4-1 and TRBJ2-1, with 11 bases that match TRBD2. The CDR3 is CASSHTPGLAANEQFF. DNA of the CDR3: TGCGCCAGCAGCCATACCCCGGGACTAGCGGCCAATGAGCAGTTCTTC.